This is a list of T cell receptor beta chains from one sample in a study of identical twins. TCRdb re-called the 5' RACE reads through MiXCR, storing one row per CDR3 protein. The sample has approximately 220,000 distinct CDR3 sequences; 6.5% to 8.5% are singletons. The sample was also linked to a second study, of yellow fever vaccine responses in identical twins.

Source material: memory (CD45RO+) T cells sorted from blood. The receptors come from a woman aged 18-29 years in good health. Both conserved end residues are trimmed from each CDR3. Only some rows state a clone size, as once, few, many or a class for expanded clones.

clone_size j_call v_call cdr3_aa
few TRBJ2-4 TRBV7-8 ASSLVGRNKNIQY
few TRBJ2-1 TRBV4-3 ASSRQLAGQKYNEQF
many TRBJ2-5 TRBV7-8 ASSHAGFVETQY
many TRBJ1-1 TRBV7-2 ASSLARQGRGDLNTEAF
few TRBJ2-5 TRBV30 AWSRHQETQY
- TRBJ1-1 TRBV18 ASSPEGQLNTEAF
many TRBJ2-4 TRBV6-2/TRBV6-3 ASSSRQQKNIQY
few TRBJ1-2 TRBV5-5 ASSLARGGNYGYT
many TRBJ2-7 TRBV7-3 ASSRGQSSYEQY
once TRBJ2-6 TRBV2 ASSEDLTGANVLT
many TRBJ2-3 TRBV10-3 AISEGGASTDTQY
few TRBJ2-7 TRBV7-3 ASSPRTGYEQY
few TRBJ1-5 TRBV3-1 ASSRGAPNQPQH
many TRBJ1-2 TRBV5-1 ASSPGNYGYT
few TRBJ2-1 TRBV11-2 ASSLERGSGSTLYNEQF
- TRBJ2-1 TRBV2 ASNQIVYNEQF
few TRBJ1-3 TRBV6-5 ASSYSGSAALRNTIY
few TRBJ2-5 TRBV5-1 ASSFTRVREETQY
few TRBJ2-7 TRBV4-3 ASSQDLAREEYEQY
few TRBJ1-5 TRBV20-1 SASYRGVNQPQH
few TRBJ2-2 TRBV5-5 ASSSLAGGYANTGELF
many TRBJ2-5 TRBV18 ASSPGYQETQY
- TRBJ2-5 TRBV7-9 ASSLADQETQY
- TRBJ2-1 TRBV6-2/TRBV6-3 ASSYDPTSNEQF
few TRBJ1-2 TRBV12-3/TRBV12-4 ASAIDRNYGYT
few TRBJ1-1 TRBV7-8 ASSGTAPFSEAF
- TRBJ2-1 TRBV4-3 ASSPLPPNNEQF
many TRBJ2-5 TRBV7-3 ASSLGSVGETQY
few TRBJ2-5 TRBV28 ASSSPLQRGAQETQY
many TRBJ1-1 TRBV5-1 ASSLEGQGWTEAF
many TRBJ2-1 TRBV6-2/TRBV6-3 ASRSNRDGVESQF
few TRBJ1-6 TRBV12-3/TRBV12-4 ASSSGGEFNSPLH
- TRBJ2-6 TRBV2 ALSRGAGAISGANVLT
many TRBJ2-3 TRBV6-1 ASSLRGTSTDTQY
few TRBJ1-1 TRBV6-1 ASGQRGVYTEAF
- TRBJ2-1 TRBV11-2 ASRTIVGLSSYNEQF
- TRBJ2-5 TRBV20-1 SARMDGWQETQY
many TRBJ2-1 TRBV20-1 SEEGPAVNEQF
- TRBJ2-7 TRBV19 ASSMGDLSSYEQY
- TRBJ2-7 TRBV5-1 ASSLGGGENEQY